This entry concerns a single TCR beta chain. Its antigen is as yet unknown. The sample belongs to a study of monozygotic twins with inflammatory bowel disease. Overall study results and limits: Cells of different T cell subtypes could not be told apart.

Both TCRalpha and TCRbeta cDNA were subjected to two nested PCRs lasting roughly 16 and 10 cycles. TCRdb re-called the 5' RACE reads and gives one entry per CDR3 protein, without DNA. The sample data list more than 300,000 distinct CDR3 sequences. The CDR3 loop spans 14 amino acids. The germline V gene encodes CDR1 SGHRS and CDR2 YFSETQ. This sequence originates from a human donor with ulcerative colitis or Crohn's disease, or a healthy co-twin of an affected twin (not recorded which). The chain recombines TRBV5-1 with TRBJ2-7. The sequenced sample was blood. The CDR3: CASSLEPQNYEQYF.